The 23 T cell receptor beta chains below come from one sample, sequenced in a study of T cell responses to AZD1222 COVID-19 vaccine. Using immunoSEQ multiplex PCR, the repertoire was profiled, and TCRdb retains in-frame clones only, with some absent. The table records 90,000 to 150,000 clones, approximately 90% of them present only once. This specimen was peripheral blood, taken on day 0 of AZD1222 vaccination. The receptors shown here come from an adult in good health.

The rearrangement joins TRBV5-6 to TRBJ2-7, with a weak D call TRBD1 (5 bases). The CDR3 runs 13 residues. Germline CDR1 and CDR2: SGHDT and YYEEEE. V was trimmed by 1 base and J by 2 bases, leaving 7 bases between them. The CDR3, as DNA: TGTGCCAGCAGCTTGCAGGGTACCTACGAGCAGTACTTC. It encodes CASSLQGTYEQYF.

This clone appeared a single time. V and J are TRBV28 and TRBJ2-3; 13 bases match TRBD2. Germline V gives CDR1 MDHEN, CDR2 SYDVKM. J lost 3 bases, V lost 5 bases, and 5 bases had no gene match. The CDR3 totals 16 residues. CDR3 nucleotide sequence: TGTGCCAGCAGTCGTGGACTAGCGGGAGCGACAGATACGCAGTATTTT. It translates to CASSRGLAGATDTQYF.

The chain joins TRBV7-8 to TRBJ2-1, with 14 bases identical to TRBD2. V was clipped by 6 bases and J by 6 bases; unmatched bases: 7. The CDR3 extends over 16 amino acids. Germline values: CDR1 SGHVS, CDR2 FQNEAQ. The CDR3 is CASRVGLAGGANEQFF. The CDR3 DNA sequence: TGTGCCAGCAGAGTCGGACTAGCGGGAGGCGCCAATGAGCAGTTCTTC.

V usage is TRBV15 and J usage is TRBJ1-6; D unresolved. With 1 base removed from V and 3 bases from J, the gap between germline ends came to 4 bases. Germline V lookup: CDR1 LNHNV, CDR2 YYDKDF (reference sequence). This CDR3 spans 14 amino acids. The CDR3: CATSRASYNSPLHF. The CDR3 DNA reads TGTGCCACCAGCAGAGCTAGCTATAATTCACCCCTCCACTTT.

This clone was seen only once. The rearrangement uses TRBV5-1 and TRBJ2-1; 10 bases match TRBD2. Losses at the gene ends were 3 bases for V and 3 bases for J; bases not matched to a gene: 3. Germline V gene sequence: CDR1 SGHRS, CDR2 YFSETQ. The CDR3 length is 15 residues. CDR3 in amino acids: CASSYSSGSYNEQFF. CDR3 coding DNA: TGCGCCAGCAGCTACTCTAGCGGGAGCTACAATGAGCAGTTCTTC.

The DNA for the CDR3 is TGCGCCAGCAGCCCCGAGGGGTGGAAGGATTCACCCCTCCACTTT. It yields the protein CASSPEGWKDSPLHF. The chain joins TRBV5-1 to TRBJ1-6; a possible D gene is TRBD1 (5 bases). Germline assignment: CDR1 SGHRS and CDR2 YFSETQ. The V and J ends lost 4 bases and 8 bases respectively, with 16 bases between them. This CDR3 comprises 15 residues.

V is TRBV5-1 and J is TRBJ2-1; 8 bases are shared with TRBD2. Germline CDR1 and CDR2: SGHRS and YFSETQ. V trimming: 0 bases; J trimming: 9 bases; junction bases outside the gene matches: 11. The CDR3 extends over 16 amino acids. The DNA for the CDR3 is TGCGCCAGCAGCTTGGGGCCCGGACTAGCCTCGCGTGAGCAGTTCTTC. Translation gives CASSLGPGLASREQFF.

V gene TRBV27 combines with J gene TRBJ2-7; 12 bases align to TRBD2. Germline V CDR1 and CDR2: MNHEY, SMNVEV (reference sequence). The CDR3 is 14 amino acids. V dropped 5 bases and J dropped 4; count of bases not matched to a gene: 3. The CDR3 spells CASSRTSGAYEQYF. The CDR3 DNA reads TGTGCCAGCAGTCGGACTAGCGGGGCGTACGAGCAGTACTTC.

V is TRBV29-1 and J is TRBJ2-3, with 11 nucleotides matching TRBD2. The CDR3 loop spans 15 amino acids. CDR1 and CDR2 (germline): SQVTM, ANQGSEA. Losses at the gene ends were 6 bases for V and 4 bases for J; bases not matched to a gene: 9. Here the CDR3 DNA reads TGCAGCGTGGGGAAGGGACTAGCGGAGCCAGATACGCAGTATTTT. Translated: CSVGKGLAEPDTQYF.

This clone was found once. The chain recombines TRBV19 with TRBJ2-7, with 7 bases lining up with TRBD2. The V and J ends lost 3 bases and 3 bases, in that order; junction bases with no gene match: 2. The CDR3 extends over 13 amino acids. CDR1 and CDR2 from the germline V gene are LNHDA and SQIVND (reference sequence). CDR3 DNA: TGTGCCAGTAGTATGCGGACTAGCTACGAGCAGTACTTC. Translating it yields CASSMRTSYEQYF.

This chain connects TRBV5-1 to TRBJ2-2; TRBD1 is a possible D gene (5 bases). The CDR3 runs 17 residues. Germline V gene sequence: CDR1 SGHRS, CDR2 YFSETQ. The V gene lost 3 bases and the J gene lost 1 base, with 16 bases spanning the gap. CDR3 sequence (DNA): TGCGCCAGCAGCTCCCCCGGACACCCTAAGAACACCGGGGAGCTGTTTTTT. Protein product: CASSSPGHPKNTGELFF.

The chain carries TRBV15 and TRBJ1-2; TRBD1 is a possible D gene (5 bases). The CDR3 is 14 residues long. Germline lookup yields CDR1 LNHNV and CDR2 YYDKDF (reference sequence). V was pared by 2 bases and J by 5 bases, with 12 bases between. The CDR3 spells CATSRQKGQYGYTF. CDR3 DNA: TGTGCCACCAGCAGACAAAAGGGGCAATATGGCTACACCTTC.

V gene TRBV2 combines with J gene TRBJ2-7, with D unresolved. V lost 6 bases and J 0 bases, leaving 6 bases between the germline ends. The CDR3 has 12 residues. Germline loops: CDR1 SNHLY, CDR2 FYNNEI. CDR3 sequence reads: CASRDDSYEQYF. In DNA, the CDR3 is TGTGCCAGCAGGGACGACTCCTACGAGCAGTACTTC.

The V gene is TRBV5-1, the J gene TRBJ1-1, with D perhaps matching TRBD1 (5 bases). This CDR3 is 15 amino acids long. Germline V gene lookup returns CDR1 SGHRS and CDR2 YFSETQ. Trimming took off 1 base at V and 0 bases at J, with 10 bases between the two ends. The DNA for the CDR3 is TGCGCCAGCAGCTTGATTGGACAAGTGAACACTGAAGCTTTCTTT. Protein sequence: CASSLIGQVNTEAFF.

The chain employs TRBV7-8 and TRBJ1-5; D is perhaps TRBD1 (6 bases). From germline, CDR1 is SGHVS and CDR2 FQNEAQ. This CDR3 comprises 13 residues. V was pared by 5 bases and J by 7 bases, with 12 bases between. CDR3: CASSTGLWQPQHF. In DNA form, the CDR3 reads TGTGCCAGCAGCACAGGGTTATGGCAGCCCCAGCATTTT.

The rearrangement joins TRBV19 to TRBJ2-7; tentative D call: TRBD1 (5 bases). Germline loops: CDR1 LNHDA, CDR2 SQIVND (reference sequence). The CDR3 has 15 residues. V gave up 3 bases and J gave up 1 base, with 13 bases separating them. The CDR3 DNA is TGTGCCAGTAGTATGCTGGCAGGGTCATCCTACGAGCAGTACTTC. Translation: CASSMLAGSSYEQYF.

This chain links TRBV6-1 with TRBJ2-7; tentatively, D is TRBD1 (6 bases). CDR3 length equals 13 residues. CDR1 is MNHNS, CDR2 SASEGT, per germline. The V and J ends lost 8 bases and 0 bases respectively, with 11 bases between them. CDR3 bases: TGTGCCAGCTCCCGACAGGCCTCCTACGAGCAGTACTTC. Translated: CASSRQASYEQYF.

This clone was observed once. The chain is built from TRBV6-6 and TRBJ1-1, with a weak D call TRBD1 (5 bases). Looked up from germline, CDR1 is MNHNY and CDR2 is SVGAGI (reference sequence). There are 15 residues in the CDR3. The germline V and J ends were trimmed by 0 bases and 1 base, with 9 bases remaining between them. The CDR3 loop reads CASSYSRTSNTEAFF. CDR3 DNA: TGTGCCAGCAGTTACTCCCGGACATCGAACACTGAAGCTTTCTTT.

The chain links TRBV9 to TRBJ1-3, with D perhaps matching TRBD1 (5 bases). The germline V gene encodes CDR1 SGDLS and CDR2 YYNGEE. The CDR3 sequence is 17 residues long. The V end was cut by 4 bases, the J end by 0 bases, with 17 bases between. The CDR3 spells CASSPGAVGLSGNTIYF. In DNA, the CDR3 is TGTGCCAGCAGCCCCGGGGCGGTGGGTCTCTCTGGAAACACCATATATTTT.

This rearrangement joins TRBV18 to TRBJ2-4; TRBD1 aligns across 11 bases. Germline V CDR1 and CDR2: KGHSH, LQKENI. V lost 3 bases and J lost 9; bases outside the gene matches: 4. This CDR3 is built from 14 residues. The CDR3 loop is CASSPGDRGIIQYF. The CDR3 DNA reads TGTGCCAGCTCACCGGGGGACAGGGGGATCATTCAGTACTTC.

This chain joins TRBV7-9 and TRBJ2-7, with 10 nucleotides matching TRBD1. J was trimmed by 7 bases and V by 5 bases; bases with no gene match: 8. Germline V gene lookup returns CDR1 SEHNR and CDR2 FQNEAQ (reference sequence). CDR3 length: 14 residues. The CDR3 DNA reads as TGTGCCAGCAGCGAACCGGGACAGGGGAAAGAGCAGTACTTC. Amino acid sequence: CASSEPGQGKEQYF.

Here the CDR3 DNA reads TGTGCCAGCAGGGTCCCAGGGGGCGAGCAGTACTTC. It codes for CASRVPGGEQYF. This chain uses TRBV6-5 with TRBJ2-7; 7 bases fit TRBD1. Looked up from germline, CDR1 is MNHEY and CDR2 is SVGAGI. Trimming took 6 bases from V and 6 from J; bases not matched to a gene: 5. The CDR3 is made up of 12 amino acids.

The V call is TRBV19, the J call TRBJ2-6; TRBD2 is a possible D gene (5 bases). Germline assignment: CDR1 LNHDA and CDR2 SQIVND (reference sequence). Trimming took off 8 bases at V and 0 bases at J, with 8 bases between the two ends. CDR3 length: 14 residues. In DNA form, the CDR3 reads TGTGCCAGTCGGGATTTCTCTGGGGCCAACGTCCTGACTTTC. As protein: CASRDFSGANVLTF. Drawing the rest from reference TRBV19 and TRBJ2-6, the complete variable domain is DGGITQSPKYLFRKEGQNVTLSCEQNLNHDAMYWYRQDPGQGLRLIYYSQIVNDFQKGDIAEGYSVSREKKESFPLTVTSAQKNPTAFYLCASRDFSGANVLTFGAGSRLTVL.